This TCR beta chain comes out of a study of vaccination and CD4 T cells after COVID-19. The CDR3 is 16 residues long. The germline CDR1 and CDR2 sequences are KGHDR and SFDVKD. The trim removed 1 base at V and 9 bases at J, leaving 11 bases unmatched. Cultured CD4+ T-cell DNA underwent Oncomine TCR Beta short-read sequencing. TCRdb called the PCR reads again in MiXCR, with one record for every CDR3 protein. The sample has around 7,800 distinct CDR3 sequences; 60% are singletons. Worth noting for this clonotype: The antigen is undetermined.

The treatment: roughly 10-day PBMC culture with coronavirus spike peptide pools or control peptides (ViraFEST assay). Sequences were obtained from CD4+ T cells from blood, cultured in vitro. This clonotype was obtained from a human donor who had recovered from COVID-19. J is TRBJ2-1 and V is TRBV24-1; 7 bases map to TRBD2. Written as DNA, the CDR3 is TGTGCCACCAGTGATTTTGGCGGGGGAGCCGGGGGTGAGCAGTTCTTC. This sequence encodes CATSDFGGGAGGEQFF.